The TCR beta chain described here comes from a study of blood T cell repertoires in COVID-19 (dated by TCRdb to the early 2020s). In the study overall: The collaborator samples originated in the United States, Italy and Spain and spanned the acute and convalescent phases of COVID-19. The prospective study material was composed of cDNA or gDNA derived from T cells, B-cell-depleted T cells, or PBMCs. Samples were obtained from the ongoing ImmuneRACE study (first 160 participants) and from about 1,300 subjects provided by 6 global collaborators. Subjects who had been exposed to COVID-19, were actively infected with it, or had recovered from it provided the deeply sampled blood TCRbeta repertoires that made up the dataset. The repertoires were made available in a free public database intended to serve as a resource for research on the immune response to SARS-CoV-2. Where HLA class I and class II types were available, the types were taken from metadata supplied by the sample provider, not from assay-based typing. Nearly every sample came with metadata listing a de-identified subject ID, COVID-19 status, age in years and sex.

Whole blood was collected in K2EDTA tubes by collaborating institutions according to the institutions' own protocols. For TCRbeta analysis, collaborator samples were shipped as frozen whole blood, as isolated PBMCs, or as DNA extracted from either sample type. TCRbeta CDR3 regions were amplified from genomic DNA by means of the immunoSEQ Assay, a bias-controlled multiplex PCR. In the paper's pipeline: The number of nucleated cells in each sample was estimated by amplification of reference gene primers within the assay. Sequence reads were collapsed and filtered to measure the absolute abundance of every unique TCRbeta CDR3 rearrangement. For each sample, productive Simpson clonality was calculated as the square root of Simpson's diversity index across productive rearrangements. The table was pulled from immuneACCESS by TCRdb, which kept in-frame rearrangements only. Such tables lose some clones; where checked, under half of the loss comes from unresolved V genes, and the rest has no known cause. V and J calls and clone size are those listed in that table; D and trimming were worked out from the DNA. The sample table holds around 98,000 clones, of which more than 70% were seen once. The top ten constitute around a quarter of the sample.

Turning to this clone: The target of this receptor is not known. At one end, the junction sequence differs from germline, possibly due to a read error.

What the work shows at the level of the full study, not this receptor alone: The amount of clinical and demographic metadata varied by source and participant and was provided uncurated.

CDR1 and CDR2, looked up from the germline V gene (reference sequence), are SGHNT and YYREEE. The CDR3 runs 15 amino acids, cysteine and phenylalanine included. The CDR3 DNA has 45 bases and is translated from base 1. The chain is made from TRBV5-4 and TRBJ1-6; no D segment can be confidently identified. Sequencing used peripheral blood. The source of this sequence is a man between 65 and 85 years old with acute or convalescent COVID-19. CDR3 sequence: CASSLPGGRDSPPHF. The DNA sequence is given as TGTGCCAGCAGCTTACCAGGAGGTCGGGATTCACCCCCCCACTTT.